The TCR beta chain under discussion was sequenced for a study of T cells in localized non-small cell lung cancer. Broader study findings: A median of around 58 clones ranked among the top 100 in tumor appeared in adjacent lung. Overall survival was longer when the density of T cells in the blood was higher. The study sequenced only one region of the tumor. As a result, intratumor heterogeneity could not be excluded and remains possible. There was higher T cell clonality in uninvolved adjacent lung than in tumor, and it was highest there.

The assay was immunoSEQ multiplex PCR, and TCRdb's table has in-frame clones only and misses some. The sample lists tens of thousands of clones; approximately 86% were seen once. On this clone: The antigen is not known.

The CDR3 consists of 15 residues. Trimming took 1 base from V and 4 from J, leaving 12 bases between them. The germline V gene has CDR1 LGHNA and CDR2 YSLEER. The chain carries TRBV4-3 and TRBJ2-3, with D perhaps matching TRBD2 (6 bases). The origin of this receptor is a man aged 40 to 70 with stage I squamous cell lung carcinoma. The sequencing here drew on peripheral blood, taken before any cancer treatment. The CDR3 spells CASSQGPGRPDTQYF. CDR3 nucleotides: TGCGCCAGCAGCCAAGGACCGGGGAGGCCAGATACGCAGTATTTT.